This TCR beta chain was observed in a study of blood T cell repertoires in COVID-19. The V segment lost 6 bases and the J segment 1 base; nucleotides outside the gene matches: 7. The germline CDR1 and CDR2 sequences are MDHEN and SYDVKM. The CDR3 consists of 15 residues. The protocol was immunoSEQ multiplex PCR, while the TCRdb copy is restricted to in-frame clones and leaves out a portion. The table lists roughly 230,000 clones, about 86% of them singletons. This sequence joins TRBV28 and TRBJ1-2; 8 nucleotides match TRBD1. The receptor was derived from a man aged 35 to 55 with active or convalescent COVID-19. The sequenced material came from peripheral blood. In DNA, the CDR3 is TGTGCCAGCAGATCCGGACAGGGACTTAACTATGGCTACACCTTC. Protein: CASRSGQGLNYGYTF.